Below are 19 T cell receptor beta chains sequenced from a single sample in a study of tissue T cells after allogeneic stem cell transplantation. Sequencing was performed with immunoSEQ multiplex PCR; in TCRdb, only in-frame clones are kept and a portion is missing. The sample holds around 51,000 clones, approximately 70% seen once. Sequencing used sorted cells pooled from one or two spleens. The source is a pool of C57BL/6 mice in good health.

Only one count was recorded for this clone. Gene names follow the mouse nomenclature. The read finishes 1 residue shy of the CDR3 end, and the germline J gene is used to complete it. The V call is TRBV31, the J call TRBJ1-1, with no clear D. Germline values: CDR1 GKSSPN, CDR2 SITVG. CDR3 length equals 13 residues. Deletions cut 2 bases from V and 1 base from J, with 8 bases between. The CDR3 loop is CAWSSHKNTEVFF. The covered CDR3 bases are TGTGCCTGGAGTTCCCACAAAAACACAGAAGTCTTC.

On this clone: Mouse germline and gene names are used. CDR3 amino acids: CASSLYRSYEQYF. Partial CDR3 DNA: TGTGCCAGCAGTCTGTATAGATCCTATGAACAGTAC. The gene calls are TRBV24 and TRBJ2-7; D gene ambiguous. The read finishes 1 residue shy of the CDR3 end, and the germline J gene is used to complete it. The CDR3 spans 13 residues. Germline CDR1 KGHTA, CDR2 FRNEEI. Trimming cost V 0 bases and J 1 base, with 4 bases left between them.

On this clone: Each gene name is a mouse one. The read gets to within 1 residue of the CDR3 end, and the germline J gene fills in the rest. J is TRBJ1-1 and V is TRBV1; TRBD1 agrees at 10 bases. V shed 5 bases, J shed 1 base, and the junction held 4 bases outside the gene matches. Germline V gives CDR1 NSQYPW, CDR2 LRSPGD (reference sequence). The CDR3 contains 15 residues. The CDR3 spells CTCSSRDRGNTEVFF. The covered CDR3 bases are TGCACCTGCAGTTCCCGGGACAGGGGAAACACAGAAGTCTTC.

This clone was observed once. An end of the junction differs from the germline gene, which may be a read error. Gene names and germline match the mouse. With the read ending 1 residue before the CDR3 end, the germline J gene is used to fill in that end. This sample also contains other DNA sequences that code for the same CDR3. J is TRBJ2-7 and V is TRBV4, with unresolved D. CDR3 length equals 13 residues. Germline V gene data show CDR1 as LGHDT and CDR2 as YNNKQL (reference sequence). Incomplete CDR3 DNA: TGCGCCAGCAGCGGGAGGAGCTCCTATGAACAGTAC. It is translated as CASSGRSSYEQY. The full CDR3 is CASSGRSSYEQYF.

A remark on this clone: Mouse germline and gene names are used. The CDR3 goes on 1 residue after the read ends, and that part is filled in from the germline J gene. The chain links TRBV13-3 to TRBJ1-3, with TRBD1 as a possible D gene (5 bases). The CDR3 has 15 amino acids. V lost 1 base to trimming and J lost 1 base, with 9 bases between them. CDR1 is NNHDY, CDR2 SYVADS, per germline. The CDR3 is CASSDWGGSGNTLYF. Incomplete CDR3 DNA: TGTGCCAGCAGTGATTGGGGGGGGTCTGGAAATACGCTCTAT.

This clone was seen more than once but under ten times. The gene names given are mouse names. The read gets to within 1 residue of the CDR3 end, and the germline J gene fills in the rest. The chain has TRBV13-2 and TRBJ2-7, with 12 bases matching TRBD2. This CDR3 contains 13 residues. In germline, CDR1 is NNHNN, CDR2 SYGAGS (reference sequence). V dropped 4 bases and J dropped 6; count of bases not matched to a gene: 2. Partial CDR3 DNA: TGTGCCAGCGGTTGGGACTGGGGGGTTGAACAGTAC. Translating gives CASGWDWGVEQY. The entire CDR3 sequence reads CASGWDWGVEQYF.

This clone was recorded a few times. The genes are named according to mouse. The CDR3 goes on 1 residue after the read ends, and that part is filled in from the germline J gene. The chain combines TRBV16 with TRBJ1-5; maybe TRBD1 (6 bases). CDR1 is SGHSA and CDR2 is FRNQAP in the germline V gene. The CDR3 length is 13 residues. V was clipped by 0 bases and J by 6 bases, with 6 bases between them. The CDR3 reads CASSLDRGQAPLF. Incomplete CDR3 DNA: TGTGCAAGCAGCTTAGACAGGGGCCAGGCTCCGCTT.

A note on this clone: The genes and germline here are from mouse. The read halts 1 residue ahead of the CDR3 end, with the missing end drawn from the germline J gene. The rearrangement joins TRBV2 to TRBJ2-5; D remains ambiguous. The CDR3 spans 14 residues. Trimming stripped 1 base from V and 0 bases from J, with 5 bases between. Germline V lookup: CDR1 LGHNA, CDR2 YSYQKL. The CDR3 DNA, read in part, is TGTGCCAGCAGCCAAGGGGTTAACCAAGACACCCAGTAC. It encodes CASSQGVNQDTQY. The full CDR3 reads CASSQGVNQDTQYF.

About this clone itself: Mouse germline and gene names are used. With the read ending 1 residue before the CDR3 end, the germline J gene is used to fill in that end. The chain employs TRBV19 and TRBJ2-2, with TRBD1 matching 9 bases. Germline values: CDR1 FNHDT, CDR2 SITEND (reference sequence). The CDR3 covers 14 residues. The junction had 2 bases not matched to a gene; V was cut back by 4 bases and J by 4 bases. The DNA read from the CDR3 is TGTGCCAGCAGTCAGACAGGGGGCACCGGGCAGCTCTAC. This codes for CASSQTGGTGQLY. The CDR3 in its entirety is CASSQTGGTGQLYF. The full variable domain, completed using reference TRBV19 and TRBJ2-2, is GGIITQTPKFLIGQEGQKLTLKCQQNFNHDTMYWYRQDSGKGLRLIYYSITENDLQKGDLSEGYDASREKKSSFSLTVTSAQKNEMAVFLCASSQTGGTGQLYFGEGSKLTVL.

In its sample, this clone was seen a few times. The listed genes are named as in mouse. The read terminates 1 residue ahead of where the CDR3 ends, so the germline J gene completes it. Other DNA sequences within the sample encode an identical CDR3. The V call is TRBV5, the J call TRBJ2-7, with 10 bases fitting TRBD2. The CDR3 length is 15 residues. V was pared by 0 bases and J by 6 bases, with 5 bases of the junction left unmatched. CDR1 LGHNA and CDR2 YNLKQL come from the germline V gene (reference sequence). CDR3 sequence reads: CASSQDRLGGLEQYF. Partial CDR3 DNA: TGTGCCAGCAGCCAAGACCGGCTGGGGGGGCTTGAACAGTAC.

Concerning this clone: Germline and genes: mouse. The CDR3 end is not reached by the read, which stops 1 residue before it; the germline J gene fills it in. The V call is TRBV2, the J call TRBJ1-2; TRBD1 matches at 12 bases. CDR3 size: 16 residues. V lost 3 bases and J lost 3; bases outside the gene matches: 5. Germline assignment: CDR1 LGHNA and CDR2 YSYQKL. The CDR3 bases that were read are TGTGCCAGCAGCCACCCGGGACAGGGGGCACACTCCGACTACACC. Translation gives CASSHPGQGAHSDYT. The whole CDR3 region reads CASSHPGQGAHSDYTF.

This clone was counted once. All gene names here are mouse names. The read stops 1 residue short of the end of the CDR3; the missing end is completed from the germline J gene. The rearrangement joins TRBV29 to TRBJ2-4; D ambiguous. The V gene's germline CDR1 is MSHET and CDR2 SYDVDS. The V end was cut by 3 bases, the J end by 0 bases, with 7 bases between. This CDR3 comprises 14 residues. Incomplete CDR3 DNA: TGTGCTAGCAGTTTTTACAATAGTCAAAACACCTTGTAC. It yields the protein CASSFYNSQNTLY. The full CDR3 protein reads CASSFYNSQNTLYF.

This clone was seen more than once but under ten times. The genes are named according to mouse. The read ends 1 residue before the CDR3 terminus; that terminus is restored from the germline J gene. This chain links TRBV2 with TRBJ2-7; D perhaps matches TRBD2 (7 bases). V was shortened by 0 bases and J by 4 bases, with 13 bases between the two germline ends. The CDR3 loop spans 15 amino acids. The germline CDR1 and CDR2 sequences are LGHNA and YSYQKL. The sequenced CDR3 bases are TGTGCCAGCAGCCAAGATTGGGGGGCGACGTATGAACAGTAC. It encodes CASSQDWGATYEQY. The complete CDR3 sequence is CASSQDWGATYEQYF.

In the case of this clone: Gene names are mouse gene names. Read sequence stops 1 residue before the CDR3 end, and the germline J gene provides the missing end. The same CDR3 can be traced to other DNA sequences in this sample. The chain recombines TRBV4 with TRBJ1-1, with a weak D call TRBD1 (6 bases). Germline CDR1 LGHDT, CDR2 YNNKQL (reference sequence). Trimming took off 4 bases at V and 1 base at J, with 7 bases between the two ends. CDR3 length: 13 residues. The CDR3 DNA, read in part, is TGTGCCAGCAGCTTACAGGGGAACACAGAAGTCTTC. Protein sequence: CASSLQGNTEVF. The entire CDR3 sequence reads CASSLQGNTEVFF.

Comments on this clone: Mouse gene names and germline throughout. The CDR3 extends 1 residue past the end of the read, so its final part is completed from the germline J gene. This chain uses TRBV5 with TRBJ2-5; 9 positions agree with TRBD1. Per germline, CDR1 LGHNA and CDR2 YNLKQL (reference sequence). This CDR3 spans 17 amino acids. The junction had 6 bases not matched to a gene; V was cut back by 0 bases and J by 2 bases. This CDR3 is CASSQESTGGRQDTQYF. CDR3 DNA (partial): TGTGCCAGCAGCCAAGAGAGTACAGGGGGCCGCCAAGACACCCAGTAC.

The table lists this clone with a few counts. The listed genes are named as in mouse. CDR3 region: CASSLDISYEQYF. The covered CDR3 bases are TGTGCCAGCAGCTTGGACATCTCCTATGAACAGTAC. V and J are TRBV3 and TRBJ2-7, with D perhaps TRBD1 (5 bases). The observed sequence ends 1 residue before the CDR3 terminus, with the missing tail filled in from the germline J gene. Germline lookup yields CDR1 SNHLY and CDR2 FYNGKV (reference sequence). The CDR3 runs 13 residues. Trimming cost V 3 bases and J 0 bases, with 6 bases left between them.

Worth noting for this clone: Genes here carry mouse names. The CDR3 extends 1 residue past the end of the read, so its final part is completed from the germline J gene. This chain connects TRBV5 to TRBJ2-1; D remains unclear. CDR1 is LGHNA, CDR2 YNLKQL, per germline (reference sequence). This CDR3 spans 15 amino acids. Trimming removed 0 bases from V and 1 base from J, with 7 bases in between. The covered CDR3 bases are TGTGCCAGCAGCCAAGAGGGCAAAAACTATGCTGAGCAGTTC. Translation: CASSQEGKNYAEQF. The whole CDR3 sequence is CASSQEGKNYAEQFF.

This clone appeared a few times. Gene labels here are mouse ones. Coverage ceases 1 residue before the CDR3 finishes, and the germline J gene fills in the end. The J gene is TRBJ2-7, the V gene TRBV29, with unresolved D. V gave up 3 bases and J gave up 1 base, with 7 bases separating them. The CDR3 spans 13 residues. The germline gives CDR1 MSHET, CDR2 SYDVDS. The CDR3 protein is CASSFRGSYEQYF. The CDR3 bases that were read are TGTGCTAGCAGTTTCCGGGGATCCTATGAACAGTAC.

As concerns this clone: Gene names and germline match the mouse. The observed sequence ends 1 residue before the CDR3 terminus, with the missing tail filled in from the germline J gene. The chain has TRBV1 and TRBJ2-7; 11 bases are a match to TRBD2. V lost 0 bases and J lost 4; bases outside the gene matches: 2. From germline, CDR1 is NSQYPW and CDR2 LRSPGD (reference sequence). The CDR3 runs 15 residues. The covered CDR3 bases are TGCACCTGCAGTGCAGAAGGGACTGGGGGTTATGAACAGTAC. This translates into CTCSAEGTGGYEQY. The whole CDR3 sequence is CTCSAEGTGGYEQYF.